This entry is about one TCR beta chain. Its cognate antigen is unknown. This sample was included in a study of T cell repertoires in cytomegalovirus infection. About the research overall: Indications of both CMV infection and matching HLA type were provided by public TCR beta signatures. Study results and limitations: Carriers of CMV and the relevant HLA type were discriminated by public TCR beta frequency. The ex vivo response was dominated by HLA-C-restricted CMV-specific TCR beta clonotypes.

The CDR3 spans 17 residues. Germline values: CDR1 MNHEY, CDR2 SMNVEV (reference sequence). V dropped 5 bases and J dropped 0 bases, with 17 bases sitting between them. Using its own MiXCR run on the reads, TCRdb lists one record per CDR3 protein. The table shows about 450,000 distinct CDR3 sequences, with approximately 31% occurring only once. Material for sequencing was PBMCs. The chain couples TRBV27 to TRBJ1-3, with unresolved D. The source of this sequence is a human donor in good health (CMV status not recorded). Some clones in this sample may be carry-over from other donors' samples. The CDR3 DNA reads as TGTGCCAGCAGTCCCCAACCGGGCAGGAGCTCTGGAAACACCATATATTTT. Translating it yields CASSPQPGRSSGNTIYF.